These 15 T cell receptor beta chains share one sample of origin, sequenced in a study of blood T cell repertoires in COVID-19. The table came from immunoSEQ multiplex PCR; TCRdb's copy has only in-frame clones and leaves some out. The data show 70,000 to 95,000 clones, approximately 89% seen once. The source material was peripheral blood. The receptors here all came from a woman aged 80 or over with active COVID-19.

The chain links TRBV6-5 to TRBJ2-2; maybe TRBD2 (6 bases). The V and J ends lost 0 bases and 8 bases respectively, with 16 bases between them. In germline, CDR1 is MNHEY, CDR2 SVGAGI. This CDR3 region has 16 residues. CDR3: CASSYSAGQGTGELFF. CDR3 nucleotides: TGTGCCAGCAGTTACTCGGCGGGGCAGGGCACGGGGGAGCTGTTTTTT.

This chain uses TRBV7-2 with TRBJ2-3; 7 nucleotides line up with TRBD1. V lost 5 bases and J lost 1; bases outside the gene matches: 6. The CDR3 consists of 15 residues. Germline V lookup: CDR1 SGHTA, CDR2 FQGNSA. CDR3 region: CASSRTGSGTDTQYF. CDR3 nucleotide sequence: TGTGCCAGCAGCCGGACAGGCTCGGGCACAGATACGCAGTATTTT.

This clone was seen once. The chain links TRBV5-4 to TRBJ1-1; D is perhaps TRBD1 (5 bases). The germline V gene has CDR1 SGHNT and CDR2 YYREEE (reference sequence). V lost 0 bases and J 5 bases, leaving 11 bases between the germline ends. The CDR3 has 14 amino acids. In nucleotides, the CDR3 is TGTGCCAGCAGCTTGGAGAGTGGGGGGACTGAAGCTTTCTTT. This encodes CASSLESGGTEAFF.

CDR3 residues: CASSSQGADTYEQYF. CDR3 bases: TGTGCCAGCTCATCACAGGGGGCAGACACCTACGAGCAGTACTTC. The genes are TRBV18 and TRBJ2-7, with 9 positions matching TRBD1. This CDR3 comprises 15 residues. CDR1 KGHSH and CDR2 LQKENI come from the germline V gene. V was pared by 5 bases and J by 2 bases, with 7 bases of the junction left unmatched.

The gene calls are TRBV7-9 and TRBJ2-3; 8 positions match TRBD2. Germline V lookup: CDR1 SEHNR, CDR2 FQNEAQ (reference sequence). This CDR3 region has 17 residues. The trim removed 4 bases at V and 3 bases at J, leaving 12 bases unmatched. The CDR3 spells CASSSTQAGGETDTQYF. DNA of the CDR3: TGTGCCAGCAGCTCCACCCAGGCGGGGGGCGAAACAGATACGCAGTATTTT.

This CDR3 is CAISESQRGGETQYF. CDR3 bases: TGTGCCATCAGTGAGTCGCAGCGGGGTGGGGAGACCCAGTACTTC. The rearrangement links TRBV10-3 to TRBJ2-5; 7 bases are a match to TRBD2. The germline CDR1 and CDR2 sequences are ENHRY and SYGVKD. Unmatched junction bases numbered 6, after V lost 0 bases and J lost 5 bases. The CDR3 is 15 amino acids.

This clone was seen a single time. The chain combines TRBV7-9 with TRBJ2-5; TRBD1 matches at 8 bases. Trimming cost V 6 bases and J 2 bases; bases outside gene matches: 14. Germline lookup yields CDR1 SEHNR and CDR2 FQNEAQ (reference sequence). There are 17 residues in the CDR3. The CDR3 sequence: CASRSGTGRTGQETQYF. The DNA of the CDR3 is TGTGCCAGCAGATCCGGGACAGGTCGGACTGGACAAGAGACCCAGTACTTC.

The count of this clone is one. The chain employs TRBV19 and TRBJ2-1; TRBD1 agrees at 8 bases. V lost 7 bases and J lost 4; bases outside the gene matches: 12. This CDR3 has 16 residues. Germline CDR1 reads LNHDA; CDR2 reads SQIVND (reference sequence). The CDR3 is CASTRTGTGIYNEQFF. The CDR3 bases are TGTGCCAGTACTAGGACCGGGACAGGCATATACAATGAGCAGTTCTTC.

This chain joins TRBV29-1 and TRBJ2-5; D might be TRBD2 (5 bases). There are 13 residues in the CDR3. Germline lookup yields CDR1 SQVTM and CDR2 ANQGSEA. V was shortened by 7 bases and J by 0 bases, with 12 bases between the two germline ends. Here the CDR3 DNA reads TGCAGCGCTGTGGCGGAGGACCAAGAGACCCAGTACTTC. It is translated as CSAVAEDQETQYF.

This chain links TRBV10-3 with TRBJ1-2; TRBD1 is a possible D gene (5 bases). CDR1 and CDR2 from the germline V gene are ENHRY and SYGVKD. V was clipped by 6 bases and J by 8 bases, with 19 bases between them. This CDR3 is built from 14 residues. The DNA for the CDR3 is TGTGCCATCAGGGAACAGGTTTTAGGTCGGGGCTACACCTTC. As protein: CAIREQVLGRGYTF.

Written as DNA, the CDR3 is TGTGCCAGTAGTTCCTCTCCGGGGTACAATCAGCCCCAGCATTTT. Its protein is CASSSSPGYNQPQHF. The chain has TRBV19 and TRBJ1-5, with unresolved D. Per the germline V gene, CDR1 is LNHDA and CDR2 is SQIVND (reference sequence). The CDR3 contains 15 residues. V shed 5 bases and J shed 3 bases, with 14 bases lying between them.

V usage is TRBV29-1 and J usage is TRBJ2-7, with 9 nucleotides matching TRBD1. Germline loops: CDR1 SQVTM, CDR2 ANQGSEA. The CDR3 has 15 residues. Losses at the gene ends were 0 bases for V and 7 bases for J; bases not matched to a gene: 10. The CDR3 DNA follows: TGCAGCGTTGAAGATGGGACAGGGAGGGTACGGGAGCAGTACTTC. It codes for CSVEDGTGRVREQYF.

This clone occurred once. The chain links TRBV2 to TRBJ2-5; 9 bases line up with TRBD2. CDR1 is SNHLY, CDR2 FYNNEI, per germline. V shed 2 bases and J 5 bases; nucleotides not matched to a gene: 6. The CDR3 sequence is 15 residues long. The chain's CDR3 is CASSESGRSVETQYF. Here the CDR3 DNA reads TGTGCCAGCAGTGAAAGCGGGAGGTCTGTTGAGACCCAGTACTTC.

The chain carries TRBV19 and TRBJ1-2; possibly TRBD1 for D (5 bases). The CDR3 runs to 14 residues. The germline V gene has CDR1 LNHDA and CDR2 SQIVND (reference sequence). V was pared by 5 bases and J by 7 bases, with 17 bases between. CDR3 protein: CASSSDTDGFGYTF. DNA of the CDR3: TGTGCCAGTAGTTCGGACACCGATGGGTTTGGCTACACCTTC.

This clone appeared once. The V call is TRBV6-5, the J call TRBJ1-5, with no clear D. The CDR3 length is 14 residues. Germline V CDR1 and CDR2: MNHEY, SVGAGI. V lost 4 bases and J 0 bases, leaving 7 bases between the germline ends. In DNA form, the CDR3 reads TGTGCCAGCAGTTTACGACATAGCAATCAGCCCCAGCATTTT. Residues: CASSLRHSNQPQHF.